Below, 32 T cell receptor beta chains from the same sample are listed, as sequenced in a study of T cell repertoires in cytomegalovirus infection. Antigen specificity for these receptors is unknown. MiXCR, run by TCRdb on the reads, gives a single entry per CDR3 protein. The table records about 900,000 distinct CDR3 sequences, around 30% of them present only once. The sample consisted of cultured CD8+ T cells from PBMCs, taken from culture after CMV antigen stimulation. The receptors shown here come from a human donor in good health (CMV status not recorded). Some clones in this sample may be carry-over from other donors' samples.

This clonotype was observed a handful of times. The chain uses TRBV3-1 and TRBJ2-1, with TRBD2 matching over 10 bases. CDR3 size: 17 residues. The V gene's germline CDR1 is LGHDT and CDR2 YNNKEL (reference sequence). With 1 base clipped from V and 2 bases from J, the junction kept 5 bases outside the gene matches. The CDR3 bases are TGTGCCAGCAGCCAAGGGGCCAGCGGGGGGGCCTACAATGAGCAGTTCTTC. Amino acid sequence: CASSQGASGGAYNEQFF.

This clonotype has a handful of counts. This chain connects TRBV29-1 to TRBJ2-1, with D perhaps matching TRBD1 or TRBD2 (6 bases each). V was clipped by 7 bases and J by 8 bases, with 18 bases between them. The CDR3 has 13 amino acids. From germline, CDR1 is SQVTM and CDR2 ANQGSEA. The CDR3 DNA is TGCAGCGCCGCGGGACATATACACCATGAGCAGTTCTTC. This sequence encodes CSAAGHIHHEQFF.

The chain has TRBV2 and TRBJ2-1, with a possible D match to TRBD1 (8 bases). Germline lookup yields CDR1 SNHLY and CDR2 FYNNEI. This CDR3 region has 15 residues. Trimming cost V 1 base and J 7 bases, with 14 bases left between them. Here the CDR3 reads CASSEDRGGVNEQFF. For the CDR3, the DNA is TGTGCCAGCAGTGAAGACAGGGGGGGAGTGAATGAGCAGTTCTTC. The whole variable domain, filled in from reference TRBV2 and TRBJ2-1, reads EPEVTQTPSHQVTQMGQEVILRCVPISNHLYFYWYRQILGQKVEFLVSFYNNEISEKSEIFDDQFSVERPDGSNFTLKIRSTKLEDSAMYFCASSEDRGGVNEQFFGPGTRLTVL.

The chain uses TRBV29-1 and TRBJ2-2, with D perhaps matching TRBD1 (6 bases). The germline V gene encodes CDR1 SQVTM and CDR2 ANQGSEA. Trimming cost V 3 bases and J 1 base, with 15 bases left between them. The CDR3 sequence is 16 residues long. This CDR3 reads CSVEGWTEKNTGELFF. In nucleotides, the CDR3 is TGCAGCGTTGAGGGATGGACAGAAAAGAACACCGGGGAGCTGTTTTTT.

The table lists this clonotype with a few counts. A read error is possible here, since a much larger clone lies one base away. V usage is TRBV7-9 and J usage is TRBJ2-1; D is undetermined. CDR1 and CDR2 from the germline V gene are SEHNR and FQNEAQ (reference sequence). Trimming removed 3 bases from V and 9 bases from J, with 9 bases in between. This CDR3 is built from 12 residues. CDR3 sequence: CASSLEDSEQFF. The CDR3 nucleotides read TGTGCCAGCAGCTTGGAAGATAGTGAGCAGTTCTTC.

The chain uses TRBV4-2 and TRBJ2-2; the D gene is possibly TRBD1 (6 bases). V was pared by 0 bases and J by 8 bases, with 10 bases between. This CDR3 has 14 amino acids. Per germline, CDR1 LGHNA and CDR2 YNFKEQ. CDR3 sequence: CASSQEQGVGELFF. The CDR3 bases are TGTGCCAGCAGCCAAGAACAGGGTGTTGGGGAGCTGTTTTTT.

This clonotype has only a few counts. The V and J genes are TRBV20-1 and TRBJ2-3, with 12 bases fitting TRBD2. With V trimmed by 0 bases and J by 2 bases, 18 bases remained unmatched. The CDR3 is 21 amino acids. From germline, CDR1 is DFQATT and CDR2 SNEGSKA (reference sequence). CDR3 sequence (DNA): TGCAGTGCTAGAGATGGATATCGGCTAGCGGGGGGGCCTGGTCTCACAGATACGCAGTATTTT. It codes for CSARDGYRLAGGPGLTDTQYF.

There are many counts of this clonotype. V gene TRBV7-9 combines with J gene TRBJ2-2; D is possibly TRBD2 (6 bases). The CDR3 has 16 residues. Trimming removed 8 bases at V and 3 bases at J, with 19 bases between. Germline CDR1 SEHNR, CDR2 FQNEAQ (reference sequence). CDR3 DNA: TGTGCCAGCTTTACAGGACCCGGAGGGGACACCGGGGAGCTGTTTTTT. As protein: CASFTGPGGDTGELFF.

The J gene is TRBJ1-2, the V gene TRBV19, with a weak D call TRBD1 (5 bases). V lost 2 bases, J lost 4 bases, and 20 bases lay in between. CDR1 is LNHDA, CDR2 SQIVND, per germline (reference sequence). This CDR3 is built from 17 residues. CDR3 in DNA: TGTGCCAGTAGTATAAACGCAGGGCGCTCTCTCGTCTATGGCTACACCTTC. Encoded protein: CASSINAGRSLVYGYTF. The full variable domain, rest sourced from reference TRBV19 and TRBJ1-2, is DGGITQSPKYLFRKEGQNVTLSCEQNLNHDAMYWYRQDPGQGLRLIYYSQIVNDFQKGDIAEGYSVSREKKESFPLTVTSAQKNPTAFYLCASSINAGRSLVYGYTFGSGTRLTVV.

The table lists this clonotype with a count of one. The CDR3 DNA reads TGTGCCAGCAGTGAATTTTGGGATGCCATTTACACCATATATTTT. Translated: CASSEFWDAIYTIYF. The genes are TRBV6-1 and TRBJ1-3; D remains unclear. The CDR3 runs 15 residues. From germline, CDR1 is MNHNS and CDR2 SASEGT. V was cut by 2 bases and J by 8 bases, with 16 bases left in between.

The chain is built from TRBV11-3 and TRBJ2-1; no clear D. Per germline, CDR1 SGHNT and CDR2 YENEEA. Trimming removed 4 bases from V and 4 bases from J, with 8 bases in between. The CDR3 contains 13 residues. The CDR3: CASSSQFYNEQFF. CDR3 bases: TGTGCCAGCAGCTCACAGTTTTACAATGAGCAGTTCTTC.

This clonotype turned up a few times. V and J are TRBV7-9 and TRBJ2-2; D might be TRBD1 (8 bases). V was cut by 4 bases and J by 5 bases, with 17 bases left in between. CDR3 size: 16 residues. The germline V gene encodes CDR1 SEHNR and CDR2 FQNEAQ (reference sequence). DNA of the CDR3: TGTGCCAGCAGCTACGTCGGACAGGGAGGGACCGGGGAGCTGTTTTTT. It codes for CASSYVGQGGTGELFF.

At least ten counts were recorded for this clonotype. The CDR3 loop is CASSSIGGVEQFF. CDR3 nucleotides: TGTGCCAGCAGCTCGATCGGGGGAGTTGAGCAGTTCTTC. J is TRBJ2-1 and V is TRBV7-8, with a tentative D call TRBD2 (6 bases). CDR3 size: 13 residues. V gave up 4 bases and J gave up 9 bases, with 13 bases separating them. From germline, CDR1 is SGHVS and CDR2 FQNEAQ.

At least ten counts were recorded for this clonotype. The chain recombines TRBV7-2 with TRBJ2-7; the D gene is possibly TRBD1 (6 bases). Trimming took 3 bases from V and 7 from J, leaving 16 bases between them. Germline V lookup: CDR1 SGHTA, CDR2 FQGNSA. The CDR3 length is 14 residues. Here the CDR3 reads CASSLGSQGWEQYV. The DNA for the CDR3 is TGTGCCAGCAGCTTGGGGTCTCAGGGGTGGGAGCAGTACGTC.

This chain uses TRBV12-3 or TRBV12-4 with TRBJ2-2, with 11 bases matching TRBD1. This CDR3 is built from 17 residues. With V trimmed by 1 base and J by 1 base, 2 bases remained unmatched. The CDR3 DNA reads as TGTGCCAGCAGTTTAGGGGGGACAGGGGGGAACACCGGGGAGCTGTTTTTT. It yields the protein CASSLGGTGGNTGELFF.

A note on this clonotype: A much larger clone is a single base away; this may be a read error. The chain recombines TRBV12-3 or TRBV12-4 with TRBJ2-7, with TRBD1 as a possible D gene (5 bases). This CDR3 region has 12 residues. The CDR3 DNA reads as TGTGCCAACAGTTTCTTAGGGGACGAGCAGTACTTC. Encoded protein: CANSFLGDEQYF.

The rearrangement uses TRBV6-1 and TRBJ2-5, with TRBD1 as a possible D gene (6 bases). CDR1 and CDR2 (germline): MNHNS, SASEGT. Trimming took off 6 bases at V and 6 bases at J, with 8 bases between the two ends. The CDR3 spans 11 residues. CDR3: CASRQGKTQYF. CDR3 sequence (DNA): TGTGCCAGCAGACAGGGAAAGACCCAGTACTTC.

There are a few counts of this clonotype. The chain combines TRBV7-6 with TRBJ2-7, with a tentative D call TRBD2 (6 bases). Germline V gene lookup returns CDR1 SGHVS and CDR2 FNYEAQ. The CDR3 length is 16 residues. V dropped 5 bases and J dropped 1 base, with 18 bases sitting between them. The CDR3 loop reads CASSPLSQGGSYEQYF. The DNA for the CDR3 is TGTGCCAGCAGCCCCCTGTCGCAGGGAGGATCCTACGAGCAGTACTTC. The whole variable domain, remainder taken from reference TRBV7-6 and TRBJ2-7, is GAGVSQSPRYKVTKRGQDVALRCDPISGHVSLYWYRQALGQGPEFLTYFNYEAQQDKSGLPNDRFSAERPEGSISTLTIQRTEQRDSAMYRCASSPLSQGGSYEQYFGPGTRLTVT.

The rearrangement joins TRBV7-3 to TRBJ2-3, with 10 nucleotides matching TRBD2. This CDR3 has 17 amino acids. The V and J ends lost 2 bases and 2 bases, in that order; junction bases with no gene match: 7. Germline V CDR1 and CDR2: SGHTA, FQGTGA. CDR3 residues: CASSLPGLASITDTQYF. The CDR3 bases are TGTGCCAGCAGCTTACCGGGACTAGCGTCGATCACAGATACGCAGTATTTT.

This clonotype was detected ten times or more. The rearrangement uses TRBV7-2 and TRBJ2-7; no reliable D call. CDR1 is SGHTA and CDR2 is FQGNSA in the germline V gene. Trimming removed 6 bases at V and 3 bases at J, with 12 bases between. This CDR3 region has 13 residues. The CDR3 protein is CASSSSPSYEQYV. The CDR3 DNA is TGTGCCAGCAGTTCGTCGCCTAGCTACGAGCAGTACGTC.

This clonotype was seen a handful of times. The J gene is TRBJ2-1, the V gene TRBV7-6; D is ambiguous. Trimming pared 4 bases from V and 0 bases from J, leaving 13 bases between. CDR1 SGHVS and CDR2 FNYEAQ come from the germline V gene. This CDR3 has 16 amino acids. This CDR3 reads CASSSLMGSSYNEQFF. CDR3 coding DNA: TGTGCCAGCAGCTCGTTGATGGGAAGCTCCTACAATGAGCAGTTCTTC.

This clonotype was seen a handful of times. The chain recombines TRBV2 with TRBJ2-1; 15 bases agree with TRBD2. Trimming took 9 bases from V and 10 from J; bases not matched to a gene: 4. The germline gives CDR1 SNHLY, CDR2 FYNNEI. The CDR3 contains 13 residues. CDR3 residues: CASLGLAGGEQFF. The CDR3 region has the DNA TGTGCCAGTCTGGGACTAGCGGGAGGAGAGCAGTTCTTC.

V gene TRBV6-4 combines with J gene TRBJ1-6, with a weak D call TRBD1 (6 bases). Germline V gives CDR1 MRHNA, CDR2 SNTAGT. The germline V and J ends were trimmed by 6 bases and 7 bases, with 13 bases remaining between them. This CDR3 has 14 residues. CDR3 in amino acids: CASSPQGNNSPLHF. CDR3 nucleotide sequence: TGTGCCAGCAGCCCACAGGGAAACAATTCACCCCTCCACTTT.

This clonotype has just a few counts. This chain links TRBV10-1 with TRBJ2-2; D gene ambiguous. The CDR3 has 14 amino acids. Germline assignment: CDR1 WNHNN and CDR2 SYGVQD (reference sequence). Trimming removed 3 bases at V and 2 bases at J, with 7 bases between. The CDR3 spells CASSETINTGELFF. In DNA form, the CDR3 reads TGCGCCAGCAGTGAAACAATAAACACCGGGGAGCTGTTTTTT.

The chain couples TRBV7-6 to TRBJ1-3; D not certain. CDR1 SGHVS and CDR2 FNYEAQ come from the germline V gene. With 5 bases removed from V and 2 bases from J, the gap between germline ends came to 13 bases. The CDR3 covers 15 residues. CDR3 nucleotides: TGTGCCAGCAGCCTAGAGGTCACAGCTGGAAACACCATATATTTT. It translates to CASSLEVTAGNTIYF.

This CDR3 is CASSRVPNEQFF. The CDR3 bases are TGTGCCAGCAGCAGGGTACCCAATGAGCAGTTCTTC. The rearrangement joins TRBV7-9 to TRBJ2-1; D remains unclear. The V gene lost 5 bases and the J gene lost 6 bases, with 8 bases spanning the gap. The CDR3 loop spans 12 amino acids. CDR1 and CDR2 (germline): SEHNR, FQNEAQ (reference sequence).

This clonotype appeared a few times. The chain recombines TRBV7-9 with TRBJ2-2; D ambiguous. Germline lookup yields CDR1 SEHNR and CDR2 FQNEAQ (reference sequence). Trimming cost V 1 base and J 9 bases, with 12 bases left between them. The CDR3 length is 14 residues. CDR3 in amino acids: CASSLVQGLRELFF. In nucleotides, the CDR3 is TGTGCCAGCAGCTTAGTGCAAGGGCTCCGGGAGCTGTTTTTT.

This clonotype was seen at least ten times. The chain joins TRBV12-3 or TRBV12-4 to TRBJ2-5; 11 bases fit TRBD2. The J segment lost 6 bases and the V segment lost 4 bases, leaving 7 bases of the junction unmatched. This CDR3 has 15 residues. CDR3 in DNA: TGTGCCAGCAGTTCAACTAGCGGGGGAGGGAAGACCCAGTACTTC. Translation gives CASSSTSGGGKTQYF.

This clonotype was observed a handful of times. V gene TRBV19 combines with J gene TRBJ2-1; no definite D call. There are 15 residues in the CDR3. V was pared by 3 bases and J by 3 bases, with 12 bases between. Germline lookup yields CDR1 LNHDA and CDR2 SQIVND (reference sequence). CDR3 bases: TGTGCCAGTAGTATTGGAAGCGTTAACTACAATGAGCAGTTCTTC. It is translated as CASSIGSVNYNEQFF.

This clonotype turned up a few times. This chain joins TRBV7-8 and TRBJ1-1; D not resolved. Germline values: CDR1 SGHVS, CDR2 FQNEAQ. The CDR3 runs 16 residues. The V and J ends lost 4 bases and 3 bases respectively, with 18 bases between them. CDR3 residues: CASSSHWPTRDTEAFF. CDR3 nucleotides: TGTGCCAGCAGCTCCCATTGGCCAACAAGGGACACTGAAGCTTTCTTT.

The count of this clonotype is one. The rearrangement links TRBV18 to TRBJ2-7; D unresolved. CDR1 and CDR2 from the germline V gene are KGHSH and LQKENI. The CDR3 spans 14 residues. Trimming removed 3 bases from V and 2 bases from J, with 11 bases in between. CDR3 loop: CASSPPTRAYEQYF. The CDR3 DNA reads as TGTGCCAGCTCACCCCCTACACGGGCCTACGAGCAGTACTTC.

The sample holds many counts of this clonotype. This chain connects TRBV5-6 to TRBJ1-1; 8 bases align to TRBD1. V was clipped by 5 bases and J by 0 bases; unmatched bases: 9. The CDR3 loop spans 16 amino acids. Looked up from germline, CDR1 is SGHDT and CDR2 is YYEEEE. The CDR3 DNA sequence: TGTGCCAGCAGTCGAAGGACAGGGACGATGAACACTGAAGCTTTCTTT. Translated, it gives CASSRRTGTMNTEAFF.